These T cell receptor beta chains were read from a single sample in a study of blood T cell repertoires in COVID-19. The assay was immunoSEQ multiplex PCR, and TCRdb's table has in-frame clones only and misses some. The sample has about 400,000 clones, 89% seen once. The sequencing sample was made of PBMCs or T cells enriched from blood (not recorded which). The receptors were sampled from a woman in her twenties or thirties who had recovered from COVID-19. Both conserved end residues are part of each CDR3. The D gene is left open where the match is weak. Clone size appears in some rows only: once, few, many, or a class for an expanded clone.

J gene	CDR3 length	D gene	V gene	clone size	CDR3 DNA	CDR3 protein
TRBJ1-1	13	NA	TRBV7-3	NA	TGTGCCAGCAGCTTATCAGGTCAGAGTGAAGCTTTCTTT	CASSLSGQSEAFF
TRBJ2-2	15	TRBD1	TRBV5-4	NA	TGTGCCAGCAGCTGGGACAGGGAGGTAACCGGGGAGCTGTTTTTT	CASSWDREVTGELFF
TRBJ2-1	15	TRBD1	TRBV4-1	NA	TGCGCCAGCAGCACACAGGGGAGCTCCTACAATGAGCAGTTCTTC	CASSTQGSSYNEQFF
TRBJ1-2	13	NA	TRBV5-4	NA	TGTGCCAGCAGCCAGGGACACACCTATGGCTACACCTTC	CASSQGHTYGYTF
TRBJ2-3	14	TRBD2	TRBV19	NA	TGTGCCAGTAGTAGTCGGACTAGGGGAGATACGCAGTATTTT	CASSSRTRGDTQYF
TRBJ1-5	13	NA	TRBV30	once	TGTGCCTGGAGTGTAGGTCAGGATCAGCCCCAGCATTTT	CAWSVGQDQPQHF
TRBJ2-7	13	NA	TRBV11-2	NA	TGTGCCAGCAATCTCAGGGGATCCTACGAGCAGTACTTC	CASNLRGSYEQYF
TRBJ1-2	13	NA	TRBV27	NA	TGTGCCAGCAGTTTGGAGGTAGGGAAGGGCTACACCTTC	CASSLEVGKGYTF
TRBJ2-2	15	NA	TRBV19	NA	TGTGCCAGTAGTGCCGACACGAAGAACACCGGGGAGCTGTTTTTT	CASSADTKNTGELFF
TRBJ2-7	13	NA	TRBV7-2	NA	TGTGCCAGCAGCTCAACCTTACAGGGCACGCAGTACTTC	CASSSTLQGTQYF
TRBJ2-5	17	TRBD2	TRBV27	NA	TGTGCCAGCAGTCCCCCCAAGGTAGCGGGTACCCAAGAGACCCAGTACTTC	CASSPPKVAGTQETQYF
TRBJ2-7	16	NA	TRBV9	NA	TGTGCCAGCAGCGTAGTGGGTGGGGCAGCCACCTACGAGCAGTACTTC	CASSVVGGAATYEQYF
TRBJ2-7	16	NA	TRBV7-2	NA	TGTGCCAGCAGCTTAGCGGTGGGCAGGGGAAACTACGAGCAGTACTTC	CASSLAVGRGNYEQYF
TRBJ1-1	15	TRBD1	TRBV5-1	NA	TGCGCCAGCAGCTATGGACAGGGCGGGAACACTGAAGCTTTCTTT	CASSYGQGGNTEAFF
TRBJ1-1	15	TRBD1	TRBV6-5	NA	TGTGCCAGCAGTTCCTCTAGGGACAGGGACACTGAAGCTTTCTTT	CASSSSRDRDTEAFF
TRBJ2-7	12	NA	TRBV10-3	NA	TGTGCCACCTCTACGGACAGTTACGAGCAGTACTTC	CATSTDSYEQYF
TRBJ1-2	15	NA	TRBV24-1	NA	TGTGCCACCAGTGACACTAGGACAGATCACTATGGCTACACCTTC	CATSDTRTDHYGYTF
TRBJ2-2	13	NA	TRBV5-1	NA	TGCGCCAGCAGTGTTGGCGGCTCCGGGGAGCTGTTTTTT	CASSVGGSGELFF
TRBJ2-1	15	TRBD2	TRBV27	NA	TGTGCCAGCAGTTCCCGGGGACTAGCGGACAATGAGCAGTTCTTC	CASSSRGLADNEQFF
TRBJ2-5	11	NA	TRBV20-1	NA	TGCAGTGCTAGAGCTAGGGAGACCCAGTACTTC	CSARARETQYF
TRBJ1-2	14	TRBD1	TRBV5-1	NA	TGCGCCAGCAGCCCAGGACAGGCGGAGTATGGCTACACCTTC	CASSPGQAEYGYTF
TRBJ2-3	16	TRBD2	TRBV27	NA	TGTGCCAGCAGTTTATCGGGCGGGAGGGGCACAGATACGCAGTATTTT	CASSLSGGRGTDTQYF
TRBJ2-3	15	NA	TRBV11-2	NA	TGTGCCAGCAGCTCAATCCAGGGCTTCACAGATACGCAGTATTTT	CASSSIQGFTDTQYF
TRBJ1-2	14	TRBD1	TRBV6-5	NA	TGTGCCAGCGCGAGCTCAGGGGGCCACTATGGCTACACCTTC	CASASSGGHYGYTF
TRBJ2-3	12	NA	TRBV15	NA	TGTGCCACCAGCAGAGATCACACAGCGCAGTATTTT	CATSRDHTAQYF
TRBJ1-5	16	TRBD1	TRBV2	NA	TGTGCCAGCAGGCAGGGGGCTAGCAATAGCAATCAGCCCCAGCATTTT	CASRQGASNSNQPQHF
TRBJ1-2	16	TRBD1	TRBV11-2	once	TGTGCCAGCAGCTCACCCAGGGGGCAGGGGAACTATGGCTACACCTTC	CASSSPRGQGNYGYTF
TRBJ2-3	16	NA	TRBV15	NA	TGTGCCACCAGCAGAGATGAGAGGAGTAGCACAGATACGCAGTATTTT	CATSRDERSSTDTQYF
TRBJ1-2	13	TRBD1	TRBV25-1	NA	TGTGCCAGCAGTGACAGGGGGCGCGGTGGCTACACCTTC	CASSDRGRGGYTF
TRBJ2-5	11	NA	TRBV2	few	TGTGCCAGCAGTGTACAAGAGACCCAGTACTTC	CASSVQETQYF
TRBJ1-2	15	NA	TRBV28	once	TGTGCCAGCAGGTCTGGACAGTTACAATACTATGGCTACACCTTC	CASRSGQLQYYGYTF
TRBJ1-5	14	TRBD1	TRBV9	NA	TGTGCCAGCAGCCAACTTGAAACAGGGGGGCCCCAGCATTTT	CASSQLETGGPQHF
TRBJ2-3	18	NA	TRBV3-1/TRBV3-2	once	TGTGCCAGCAGCCAGATCGGTAGGGGGAGGGTGGGGACAGATACGCAGTATTTT	CASSQIGRGRVGTDTQYF
TRBJ1-4	14	TRBD1	TRBV30	NA	TGTGCCTGGACTAGACAGGGAGAGGTTGAAAAACTGTTTTTT	CAWTRQGEVEKLFF
TRBJ1-6	15	NA	TRBV6-2/TRBV6-3	NA	TGTGCCAGCAGACCTGCGCGCTCCTATAATTCACCCCTCCACTTT	CASRPARSYNSPLHF
TRBJ2-1	12	TRBD1	TRBV12-3/TRBV12-4	NA	TGTGCCAGCAGCCGGGACAGTAATGAGCAGTTCTTC	CASSRDSNEQFF
TRBJ2-3	15	NA	TRBV3-1/TRBV3-2	NA	TGTGCCAGCAGCCAAGTTACTACCTCCACAGATACGCAGTATTTT	CASSQVTTSTDTQYF
TRBJ1-1	14	TRBD1	TRBV7-9	NA	TGTGCCAGCAGCCCACGGACAGGGTTCACTGAAGCTTTCTTT	CASSPRTGFTEAFF